This note documents a single T cell receptor (beta chain) sequence. Antigen: not known. This entry comes from a study of cytomegalovirus exposure and HLA in healthy donors. For the study at large: Roughly 80 million unique TCRs from HLA-typed donors made up an early data release. Study-level findings and limits: Per a prior analysis, the majority of TCR beta V segments were productive roughly 87% or roughly 30% of the time. It was in a later analysis that TCR association rates were seen to vary by HLA locus, highest for DRB1 and lowest for HLA-C.

Primers: 60 Vbeta forward and 13 Jbeta reverse. Sequencing was performed with immunoSEQ multiplex PCR; in TCRdb, only in-frame clones are kept and a portion is missing. The table has 120,000 to 150,000 clones, around 79% seen once; the top ten hold around 1.7%. The CDR3 length is 17 residues. Germline CDR1 SGDLS, CDR2 YYNGEE. The ends lost 3 bases at V and 5 bases at J; junction bases unmatched: 11. This TCR came from a young woman in good health and CMV-seronegative. The specimen sequenced was PBMCs. The chain uses TRBV9 and TRBJ2-3; TRBD2 matches 11 bases. The chain's CDR3 is CASSAGVAGGREDTQYF. The CDR3 nucleotides read TGTGCCAGCAGCGCAGGGGTAGCGGGGGGGCGGGAAGATACGCAGTATTTT. Based on the CDR3 plus reference TRBV9 and TRBJ2-3, the full variable domain is DSGVTQTPKHLITATGQRVTLRCSPRSGDLSVYWYQQSLDQGLQFLIQYYNGEERAKGNILERFSAQQFPDLHSELNLSSLELGDSALYFCASSAGVAGGREDTQYFGPGTRLTVL.